Presented here are 21 T cell receptor beta chains from one specimen sequenced in a study of early stage breast cancer tumors. Some clones are missing from TCRdb's copy, which holds only in-frame ones; the method was immunoSEQ multiplex PCR. Seen here are tens of thousands of clones, 75% to 90% observed once, and the top ten hold 9.5% to 15%. The source material was blood. The receptors here all came from a person in their sixties with breast cancer.

J is TRBJ2-7 and V is TRBV7-9, with D tentatively TRBD2 (6 bases). Germline V CDR1 and CDR2: SEHNR, FQNEAQ (reference sequence). Deletions cut 1 base from V and 5 bases from J, with 9 bases between. CDR3 length equals 13 residues. In DNA form, the CDR3 reads TGTGCCAGCAGCTTAGGGAGGGCGGACGAGCAGTACTTC. As protein: CASSLGRADEQYF.

This clone has only one observation. The chain combines TRBV30 with TRBJ2-3, with D tentatively TRBD2 (5 bases). The CDR3 consists of 14 residues. The V end lost 3 bases, the J end lost 1 base, and 11 bases lay between the germline ends. Germline CDR1 reads GTSNPN; CDR2 reads SVGIG (reference sequence). The CDR3 spells CAWSAGLGTDTQYF. The CDR3 region has the DNA TGTGCCTGGAGCGCTGGACTGGGCACAGATACGCAGTATTTT.

This clone was counted a single time. J is TRBJ2-5 and V is TRBV4-1; D remains ambiguous. V lost 5 bases and J lost 5, with 12 bases in between. The CDR3 is made up of 13 amino acids. Germline V gene lookup returns CDR1 MGHRA and CDR2 YSYEKL. CDR3 DNA sequence: TGCGCCAGCAGCTCGCCAACGAGTGAGACCCAGTACTTC. Protein product: CASSSPTSETQYF.

The DNA for the CDR3 is TGTGCCAGCAGCGTAAGTGCCTCGGGCACCGGGGAGCTGTTTTTT. Translation gives CASSVSASGTGELFF. The chain has TRBV9 and TRBJ2-2; D call uncertain. V dropped 1 base and J dropped 4 bases, with 11 bases sitting between them. The CDR3 has 15 amino acids. Germline V lookup: CDR1 SGDLS, CDR2 YYNGEE. Variable domain in full (rest from reference TRBV9 and TRBJ2-2): DSGVTQTPKHLITATGQRVTLRCSPRSGDLSVYWYQQSLDQGLQFLIQYYNGEERAKGNILERFSAQQFPDLHSELNLSSLELGDSALYFCASSVSASGTGELFFGEGSRLTVL.

The rearrangement joins TRBV7-8 to TRBJ2-7; tentatively, D is TRBD1 (5 bases). V dropped 5 bases and J dropped 2 bases, with 16 bases sitting between them. There are 15 residues in the CDR3. Germline V gene lookup returns CDR1 SGHVS and CDR2 FQNEAQ. The DNA of the CDR3 is TGTGCCAGCAGCCGCGACAGCCCCTCAACCTACGAGCAGTACTTC. Its translation: CASSRDSPSTYEQYF.

The V gene is TRBV6-1, the J gene TRBJ1-3; 9 positions match TRBD1. V lost 4 bases, J lost 2 bases, and 0 bases stayed unmatched. The germline V gene encodes CDR1 MNHNS and CDR2 SASEGT. There are 14 residues in the CDR3. The CDR3 DNA sequence: TGTGCCAGCAGTGGACAGGGGGCTGGAAACACCATATATTTT. Its translation: CASSGQGAGNTIYF.

This clone was seen only a few times. This chain uses TRBV7-9 with TRBJ2-1, with a weak D call TRBD2 (5 bases). With 5 bases removed from V and 3 bases from J, the gap between germline ends came to 14 bases. Germline CDR1 SEHNR, CDR2 FQNEAQ (reference sequence). CDR3 length: 15 amino acids. The CDR3, as DNA: TGTGCCAGCAGCCCCGGGGTCACGGACTACAATGAGCAGTTCTTC. Residues: CASSPGVTDYNEQFF.

V and J are TRBV6-5 and TRBJ2-7; 7 bases are shared with TRBD1. V dropped 6 bases and J dropped 3; count of bases not matched to a gene: 8. Germline CDR1 MNHEY, CDR2 SVGAGI. The CDR3 is made up of 14 amino acids. The DNA of the CDR3 is TGTGCCAGCAGACAGGGGCAGGGGAGCTACGAGCAGTACTTC. Its protein is CASRQGQGSYEQYF.

The rearrangement joins TRBV7-9 to TRBJ2-1; perhaps TRBD1 as D (5 bases). Trimming pared 4 bases from V and 8 bases from J, leaving 12 bases between. This CDR3 comprises 13 residues. The germline CDR1 and CDR2 sequences are SEHNR and FQNEAQ (reference sequence). For the CDR3, the DNA is TGTGCCAGCAGCTCTATAGGGGCGGATGAGCAGTTCTTC. Translating it yields CASSSIGADEQFF. Variable domain in full (rest from reference TRBV7-9 and TRBJ2-1): DTGVSQNPRHKITKRGQNVTFRCDPISEHNRLYWYRQTLGQGPEFLTYFQNEAQLEKSRLLSDRFSAERPKGSFSTLEIQRTEQGDSAMYLCASSSIGADEQFFGPGTRLTVL.

V gene TRBV28 combines with J gene TRBJ2-7; TRBD1 matches 8 bases. The J segment lost 4 bases and the V segment lost 4 bases, leaving 12 bases of the junction unmatched. Germline values: CDR1 MDHEN, CDR2 SYDVKM. The CDR3 is made up of 16 amino acids. CDR3 nucleotide sequence: TGTGCCAGCAGTTCACCGGGACAGGCGGTTTCGTACGAGCAGTACTTC. Protein: CASSSPGQAVSYEQYF.

The chain links TRBV4-2 to TRBJ1-5; D possibly corresponds to TRBD1 (5 bases). Trimming took off 0 bases at V and 6 bases at J, with 12 bases between the two ends. The CDR3 loop spans 15 amino acids. The germline gives CDR1 LGHNA, CDR2 YNFKEQ. CDR3 residues: CASSQEGGGGQPQHF. The CDR3 DNA sequence: TGTGCCAGCAGCCAAGAAGGCGGGGGAGGTCAGCCCCAGCATTTT.

The J gene is TRBJ2-7, the V gene TRBV2; the D gene is possibly TRBD2 (6 bases). CDR1 and CDR2 (germline): SNHLY, FYNNEI. Trimming stripped 2 bases from V and 6 bases from J, with 8 bases between. The CDR3 has 12 residues. The CDR3 reads CASSETGVEQYF. CDR3 in DNA: TGTGCCAGCAGTGAAACGGGGGTCGAGCAGTACTTC.

The chain joins TRBV2 to TRBJ1-5; D may be TRBD1 (6 bases). Trimming left V 2 bases short and J 9 bases short, with 23 bases between. This CDR3 has 17 residues. Germline V CDR1 and CDR2: SNHLY, FYNNEI. CDR3 coding DNA: TGTGCCAGCAGTGAATCCGGGTCGTCGAGGGGGACGGCGCCCCAGCATTTT. Its translation: CASSESGSSRGTAPQHF.

The chain couples TRBV4-1 to TRBJ2-7, with a tentative D call TRBD1 (5 bases). This CDR3 has 19 amino acids. Germline V gene lookup returns CDR1 MGHRA and CDR2 YSYEKL. Trimming pared 0 bases from V and 0 bases from J, leaving 21 bases between. The CDR3 nucleotides are TGCGCCAGCAGCCAAGATTCTGCCGTAGGGGCAGACTTCTCCTACGAGCAGTACTTC. Protein: CASSQDSAVGADFSYEQYF.

This chain joins TRBV6-4 and TRBJ1-2; 7 bases align to TRBD1. Germline V gene data show CDR1 as MRHNA and CDR2 as SNTAGT. Germline trimming cut 6 bases from V and 0 bases from J; bases unmatched to any gene: 4. This CDR3 spans 14 amino acids. The CDR3: CASRPGTANYGYTF. The CDR3 DNA reads TGTGCCAGCAGACCAGGGACAGCTAACTATGGCTACACCTTC.

The chain couples TRBV30 to TRBJ1-3; TRBD1 aligns across 7 bases. Germline CDR1 and CDR2: GTSNPN and SVGIG (reference sequence). The CDR3 is 15 residues long. The trim removed 8 bases at V and 0 bases at J, leaving 10 bases unmatched. In DNA form, the CDR3 reads TGTGCCCAGATGGACAGGCCCAACTCTGGAAACACCATATATTTT. Translation: CAQMDRPNSGNTIYF.

This chain joins TRBV6-1 and TRBJ2-7, with TRBD2 identical over 11 bases. Germline V gene sequence: CDR1 MNHNS, CDR2 SASEGT. This CDR3 contains 16 residues. V lost 4 bases, J lost 3 bases, and 8 bases stayed unmatched. The CDR3 here is CASSAALSGRVYEQYF. The CDR3 DNA is TGTGCCAGCAGTGCGGCCCTTAGCGGGAGGGTCTACGAGCAGTACTTC.

The J gene is TRBJ1-2, the V gene TRBV27; D is unclear. Germline assignment: CDR1 MNHEY and CDR2 SMNVEV (reference sequence). The germline V and J ends were trimmed by 3 bases and 1 base, with 21 bases remaining between them. The CDR3 has 18 residues. The CDR3, as DNA: TGTGCCAGCAGTTTTGTTGGCGGTTTCTCGGCCCGTAACTATGGCTACACCTTC. Its translation is CASSFVGGFSARNYGYTF.

This chain joins TRBV19 and TRBJ1-2; D not resolved. The CDR3 covers 12 residues. The V gene's germline CDR1 is LNHDA and CDR2 SQIVND (reference sequence). Trimming cost V 5 bases and J 6 bases, with 10 bases left between them. The CDR3 coding sequence is TGTGCCAGTAGTGATACCTATAATGGCTACACCTTC. This sequence encodes CASSDTYNGYTF. Together with reference TRBV19 and TRBJ1-2, the CDR3 gives the full variable domain: DGGITQSPKYLFRKEGQNVTLSCEQNLNHDAMYWYRQDPGQGLRLIYYSQIVNDFQKGDIAEGYSVSREKKESFPLTVTSAQKNPTAFYLCASSDTYNGYTFGSGTRLTVV.

The chain is built from TRBV10-3 and TRBJ2-1; 10 bases fit TRBD2. J was trimmed by 9 bases and V by 1 base; bases with no gene match: 9. Germline loops: CDR1 ENHRY, CDR2 SYGVKD. This CDR3 region has 16 residues. The CDR3 DNA is TGTGCCATCAGTGAGTTGCAGCGGGAGGGCCGAGGTGAGCAGTTCTTC. Its translation is CAISELQREGRGEQFF.

The genes are TRBV30 and TRBJ2-7; TRBD2 matches 11 bases. Losses at the gene ends were 5 bases for V and 6 bases for J; bases not matched to a gene: 12. Germline V gives CDR1 GTSNPN, CDR2 SVGIG (reference sequence). The CDR3 is made up of 15 amino acids. CDR3 region: CAWGALAGEFSEQYF. For the CDR3, the DNA is TGTGCCTGGGGTGCACTAGCGGGAGAATTTAGCGAGCAGTACTTC.